The next 9 T cell receptor beta chains were all read from a single sample in a study of PD-L1 blockade in urothelial cancer. Here immunoSEQ multiplex PCR was the method, and the copy in TCRdb shows in-frame clones only, minus some. The repertoire consists of roughly 50,000 clones, with around 74% occurring once and the leading ten covering about 4%. Time point described: pretreatment peripheral blood. Sequenced material: PBMCs, taken around atezolizumab (anti-PD-L1) treatment. The receptors derive from a man aged 70-80 years with urothelial cancer.

The rearrangement joins TRBV6-5 to TRBJ1-4; TRBD1 agrees at 7 bases. V shed 0 bases, J shed 8 bases, and the junction held 3 bases outside the gene matches. Germline CDR1 reads MNHEY; CDR2 reads SVGAGI. CDR3 length equals 14 residues. For the CDR3, the DNA is TGTGCCAGCAGTTACTCAGGGGGCAGGGAAAAACTGTTTTTT. Translated: CASSYSGGREKLFF.

The chain combines TRBV6-5 with TRBJ1-5; D is uncertain. The CDR3 runs to 16 residues. Germline V gene lookup returns CDR1 MNHEY and CDR2 SVGAGI. V shed 4 bases and J shed 0 bases, with 13 bases lying between them. CDR3 region: CASSSSAVYSNQPQHF. The DNA of the CDR3 is TGTGCCAGCAGTTCCTCGGCGGTATATAGCAATCAGCCCCAGCATTTT.

Written as DNA, the CDR3 is TGTGCCAGCAGCTACAGGGTAGGGAATTCACCCCTCCACTTT. Residues: CASSYRVGNSPLHF. The chain couples TRBV2 to TRBJ1-6; D perhaps matches TRBD1 (6 bases). The V gene's germline CDR1 is SNHLY and CDR2 FYNNEI. This CDR3 is built from 14 residues. The V gene lost 6 bases and the J gene lost 7 bases, with 13 bases spanning the gap. The entire variable domain, with the rest obtained from reference TRBV2 and TRBJ1-6, is as follows: EPEVTQTPSHQVTQMGQEVILRCVPISNHLYFYWYRQILGQKVEFLVSFYNNEISEKSEIFDDQFSVERPDGSNFTLKIRSTKLEDSAMYFCASSYRVGNSPLHFGNGTRLTVT.

The V and J genes are TRBV7-2 and TRBJ1-1, with 9 bases matching TRBD1. CDR3 size: 14 residues. With V trimmed by 5 bases and J by 10 bases, 11 bases remained unmatched. Germline lookup yields CDR1 SGHTA and CDR2 FQGNSA. CDR3 amino acids: CASSPGQGTGSAFF. Written as DNA, the CDR3 is TGTGCCAGCAGCCCCGGACAGGGGACCGGCTCAGCTTTCTTT.

The sample holds a few counts of this clone. In nucleotides, the CDR3 is TGTGCCAGTAGTCTACGACGCCGGGGGAACACTGAAGCTTTCTTT. Protein sequence: CASSLRRRGNTEAFF. The J gene is TRBJ1-1, the V gene TRBV19; D unclear. Germline CDR1 reads LNHDA; CDR2 reads SQIVND (reference sequence). With 5 bases removed from V and 1 base from J, the gap between germline ends came to 14 bases. CDR3 length: 15 amino acids.

This clone was seen at least ten times. The genes are TRBV5-6 and TRBJ1-5; 7 bases are a match to TRBD1. V trimming: 4 bases; J trimming: 2 bases; junction bases outside the gene matches: 9. Germline CDR1 SGHDT, CDR2 YYEEEE. CDR3 length equals 16 residues. The CDR3 protein is CASSQTGRFGNQPQHF. Written as DNA, the CDR3 is TGTGCCAGCAGCCAGACAGGGCGATTTGGCAATCAGCCCCAGCATTTT.

The rearrangement links TRBV19 to TRBJ2-5, with 8 bases that match TRBD2. The trim removed 6 bases at V and 5 bases at J, leaving 8 bases unmatched. This CDR3 comprises 14 residues. Germline V CDR1 and CDR2: LNHDA, SQIVND (reference sequence). CDR3 coding DNA: TGTGCCAGTAGCCCCGCTAGCGGGTATGAGACCCAGTACTTC. It specifies CASSPASGYETQYF. The whole variable domain, remainder taken from reference TRBV19 and TRBJ2-5, is DGGITQSPKYLFRKEGQNVTLSCEQNLNHDAMYWYRQDPGQGLRLIYYSQIVNDFQKGDIAEGYSVSREKKESFPLTVTSAQKNPTAFYLCASSPASGYETQYFGPGTRLLVL.

The V call is TRBV18, the J call TRBJ2-7, with TRBD1 matching over 9 bases. J was trimmed by 3 bases and V by 3 bases; bases with no gene match: 6. Germline-derived CDR1 and CDR2 are KGHSH and LQKENI. This CDR3 contains 15 residues. CDR3 sequence: CASSPRDRVIYEQYF. The CDR3 DNA sequence: TGTGCCAGCTCACCGAGGGACAGGGTCATCTACGAGCAGTACTTC.

J is TRBJ1-1 and V is TRBV11-2, with a possible D match to TRBD1 (5 bases). Trimming cost V 5 bases and J 4 bases, with 23 bases left between them. The length of the CDR3 is 17 residues. Germline V CDR1 and CDR2: SGHAT, FQNNGV. The CDR3 nucleotides read TGTGCCAGCAGCCCTGACAGCCCCTGGAAGTTGAGCACTGAAGCTTTCTTT. This encodes CASSPDSPWKLSTEAFF.